In its sample, the clone carrying this TCR beta chain was seen a few times. The target antigen is unknown. The data belong to a study of T cells in localized non-small cell lung cancer. Whole-study results and caveats: Longer overall survival associated with higher blood T cell density; shorter survival with higher adjacent-lung clonality. There were a median 57 of the top 100 tumor clones appearing in adjacent lung.

Using immunoSEQ multiplex PCR, the repertoire was profiled, and TCRdb retains in-frame clones only, with some absent. The sample comprises roughly 36,000 clones, 90% to 95% of which are singletons, and approximately 5.3% rests with the top ten. Trimming took off 4 bases at V and 11 bases at J, with 17 bases between the two ends. From germline, CDR1 is SGHDN and CDR2 FVKESK. The CDR3 is made up of 13 amino acids. The chain recombines TRBV14 with TRBJ1-1; D uncertain. The TCR sequence derives from a man aged 40 to 75 with stage II lung adenocarcinoma. The material sequenced was PBMCs, taken before any cancer treatment. CDR3 DNA sequence: TGTGCCAGCAGCCGAACCGGGTCCTCCGTTGCTTTCTTT. This gives the protein CASSRTGSSVAFF.